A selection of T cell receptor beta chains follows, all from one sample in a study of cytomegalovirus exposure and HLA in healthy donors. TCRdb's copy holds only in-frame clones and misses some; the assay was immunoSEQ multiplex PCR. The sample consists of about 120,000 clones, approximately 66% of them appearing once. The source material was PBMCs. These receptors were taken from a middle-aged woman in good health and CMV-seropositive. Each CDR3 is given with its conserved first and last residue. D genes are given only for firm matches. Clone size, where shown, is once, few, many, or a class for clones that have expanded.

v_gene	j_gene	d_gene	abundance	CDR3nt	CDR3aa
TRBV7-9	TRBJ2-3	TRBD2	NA	TGTGCCAGCAGCTCCCGAGAAGCGGGGCGGGATACGCAGTATTTT	CASSSREAGRDTQYF
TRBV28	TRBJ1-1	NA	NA	TGTGCCAGCAGTCTACCCGGGACTGAAGCTTTCTTT	CASSLPGTEAFF
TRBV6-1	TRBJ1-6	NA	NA	TGTGCCAGCAGTGAGGAGTTTTGGTATAATTCACCCCTCCACTTT	CASSEEFWYNSPLHF
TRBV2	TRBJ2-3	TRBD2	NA	TGTGCCAGCAGCGGATCAGGCGGGGGGGCCTTAGTGGCAGATACGCAGTATTTT	CASSGSGGGALVADTQYF
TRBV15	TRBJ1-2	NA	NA	TGTGCCACCAGCAGAGCTGGACAGAACTATGGCTACACCTTC	CATSRAGQNYGYTF
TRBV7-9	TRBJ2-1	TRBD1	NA	TGTGCCAGCACCGAGTCCAGGGGGAATGAGCAGTTCTTC	CASTESRGNEQFF
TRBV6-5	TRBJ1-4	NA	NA	TGTGCCAGCAGTAAGGGGAGGGCCTCGAATGAAAAACTGTTTTTT	CASSKGRASNEKLFF
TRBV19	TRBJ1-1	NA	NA	TGTGCCAGTAGCCTTGATACCTCTTACGGTTTGAACACTGAAGCTTTCTTT	CASSLDTSYGLNTEAFF
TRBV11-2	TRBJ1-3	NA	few	TGTGCCAGCAGCCCAAGAGGGGGCTCTGGAAACACCATATATTTT	CASSPRGGSGNTIYF
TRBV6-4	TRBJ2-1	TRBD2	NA	TGTGCCAGCAGTGGAGGGACTAGCGGGGGTAACAATGAGCAGTTCTTC	CASSGGTSGGNNEQFF
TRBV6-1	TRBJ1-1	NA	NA	TGTGCCGCAGGCATACAGTGGAACACTGAAGCTTTCTTT	CAAGIQWNTEAFF
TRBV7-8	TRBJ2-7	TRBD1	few	TGTGCCAGCAGCTTCGGACAGGATCACTACGAGCAGTACTTC	CASSFGQDHYEQYF
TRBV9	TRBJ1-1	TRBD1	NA	TGTGCCAGCGGGACAGGAATCACCGAAGCTTTCTTT	CASGTGITEAFF
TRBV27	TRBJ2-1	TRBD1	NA	TGTGCCAGCAGTAAGGGACAGGGGATCCACAATGAGCAGTTCTTC	CASSKGQGIHNEQFF
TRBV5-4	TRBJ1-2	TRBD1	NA	TGTGCCAGCAGCCCGCCGAACCAAGGGGGCCCGGGCTATGGCTACACCTTC	CASSPPNQGGPGYGYTF
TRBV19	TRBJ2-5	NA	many	TGTGCCAGTAGTATCGCGGGAGAGACCCAGTACTTC	CASSIAGETQYF
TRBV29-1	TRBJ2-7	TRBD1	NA	TGCAGCGTTGATAGACAGGGGGCATACGAGCAGTACTTC	CSVDRQGAYEQYF
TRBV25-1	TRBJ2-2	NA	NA	TGTGCCAGCCAGAACACCGGGGAGCTGTTTTTT	CASQNTGELFF
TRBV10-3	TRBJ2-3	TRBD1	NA	TGTGCCATCAGTGAAACGGGACAGGGGTGGAATACGCAGTATTTT	CAISETGQGWNTQYF
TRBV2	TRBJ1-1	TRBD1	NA	TGTGCCAGCAGTGGAGGACAGGCGAACACTGAAGCTTTCTTT	CASSGGQANTEAFF
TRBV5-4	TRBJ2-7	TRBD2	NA	TGTGCCAGCAGCTCCGGGACTACCTACGAGCAGTACTTC	CASSSGTTYEQYF
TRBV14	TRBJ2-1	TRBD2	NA	TGTGCCAGCAGCCCTCGACTAGCGGGAGGAGACAATGAGCAGTTCTTC	CASSPRLAGGDNEQFF
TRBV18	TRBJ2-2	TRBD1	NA	TGTGCCAGCTCCCACGGACAGGGGGGCACCGGGGAGCTGTTTTTT	CASSHGQGGTGELFF
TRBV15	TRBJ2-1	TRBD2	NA	TGTGCCACCAGGAAACCGGGACTAGCGGGACTCAATGAGCAGTTCTTC	CATRKPGLAGLNEQFF
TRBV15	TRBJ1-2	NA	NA	TGTGCCACCAGCAGAGATACCGGGGGAAGCTATGGCTACACCTTC	CATSRDTGGSYGYTF
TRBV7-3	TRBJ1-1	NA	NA	TGTGCCAGCAGCCCGCAGAGGGACACTGAAGCTTTCTTT	CASSPQRDTEAFF
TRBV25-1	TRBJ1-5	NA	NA	TGTGCCAGCAGGGAGGGTTCGGGACCCGTTAGCAATCAGCCCCAGCATTTT	CASREGSGPVSNQPQHF
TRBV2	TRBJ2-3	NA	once	TGTGCCAGCACGCTAAGCACAGATACGCAGTATTTT	CASTLSTDTQYF
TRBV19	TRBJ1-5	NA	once	TGTGCCAGTAGTCCCCAGGGGAGCAATCAGCCCCAGCATTTT	CASSPQGSNQPQHF
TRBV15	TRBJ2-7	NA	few	TGTGCCACCAGCAGAGGTCCAGGGGACCCTAACGAGCAGTACTTC	CATSRGPGDPNEQYF
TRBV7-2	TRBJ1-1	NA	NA	TGTGCCAGCAGCAGGGGGATGACTGAAGCTTTCTTT	CASSRGMTEAFF
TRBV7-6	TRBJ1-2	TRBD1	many	TGTGCCAGCAGCTTAGAAGGGGGCGTCTATGGCTACACCTTC	CASSLEGGVYGYTF
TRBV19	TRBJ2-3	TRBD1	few	TGTGCCAGTAGTATTGCAGGGGGCGCAGATACGCAGTATTTT	CASSIAGGADTQYF